This T cell receptor beta chain was recovered during a study of CD8 T cells in Susac syndrome. The CDR3 extends over 17 amino acids. Trimming removed 4 bases from V and 0 bases from J; junction bases left unmatched: 11. In germline, CDR1 is SGHRS, CDR2 YFSETQ. The study sequenced TCR beta in blood CD8+ and CD4+ T cells. TEMRA cells were enriched by FACS, while CD8+ and CD4+ T cells were obtained through a negative isolation that was performed magnetically. cDNA came from around 0.54 to 1 ug RNA primed by random hexamers. The authors amplified TCR beta CDR3 across 54 Vbeta and 13 Jbeta using immunoSEQ multiplex PCR. One entry per CDR3 protein results from TCRdb running MiXCR on the immunoSEQ multiplex PCR reads. Of roughly 150,000 distinct CDR3 sequences listed, about 94% are singletons.

The genes are TRBV5-1 and TRBJ2-5; 8 nucleotides align to TRBD1. Sequenced: CD8+ T cells from PBMCs. The clonotype was recovered from a human donor with multiple sclerosis. The CDR3 region is CASSPQGAKPHQETQYF. The CDR3 nucleotides are TGCGCCAGCAGCCCGCAGGGGGCGAAACCCCACCAAGAGACCCAGTACTTC.